This TCR beta chain came from a study of response to subunit inactivated influenza vaccine. Findings of the study overall: That few new T cells are recruited by each seasonal influenza vaccination was the authors' suggestion.

TCRdb passed the RT-PCR reads through MiXCR, listing each CDR3 protein once. This sample has about 160,000 distinct CDR3 sequences, with under 13% found just once. Trimming took 5 bases from V and 2 from J; bases not matched to a gene: 5. There are 15 residues in the CDR3. This clonotype appeared a few times. What it binds is unknown. This receptor was taken from a man aged 50-59 years who received an inactivated influenza vaccine. The material was non-naive T cells sorted from PBMCs, obtained 40 to 50 days after vaccination. The gene calls are TRBV12-3 or TRBV12-4 and TRBJ2-7, with 11 bases that match TRBD1. The CDR3 region is CASSDGQGATYEQYF. CDR3 nucleotide sequence: TGTGCCAGCAGTGATGGACAGGGGGCCACCTACGAGCAGTACTTC.